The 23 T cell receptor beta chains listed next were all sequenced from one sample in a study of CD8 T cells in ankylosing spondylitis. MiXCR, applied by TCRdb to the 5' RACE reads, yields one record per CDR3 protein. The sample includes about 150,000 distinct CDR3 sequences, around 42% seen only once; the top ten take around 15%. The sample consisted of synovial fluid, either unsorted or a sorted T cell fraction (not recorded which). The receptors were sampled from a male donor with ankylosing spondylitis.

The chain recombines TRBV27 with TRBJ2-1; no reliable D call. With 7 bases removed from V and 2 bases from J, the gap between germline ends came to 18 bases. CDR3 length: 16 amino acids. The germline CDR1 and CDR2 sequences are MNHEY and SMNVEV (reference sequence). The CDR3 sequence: CASTFWSGLPYNEQFF. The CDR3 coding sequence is TGTGCCAGCACCTTTTGGTCGGGTCTCCCCTACAATGAGCAGTTCTTC.

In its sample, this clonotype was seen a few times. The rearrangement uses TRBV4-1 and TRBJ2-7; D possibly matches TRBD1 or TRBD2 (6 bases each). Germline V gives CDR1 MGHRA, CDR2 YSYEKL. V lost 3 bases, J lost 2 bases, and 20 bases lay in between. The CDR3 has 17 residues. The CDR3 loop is CASSHDLGGRSTYEQYF. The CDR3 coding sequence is TGCGCCAGCAGCCATGACCTAGGGGGGAGGTCAACCTACGAGCAGTACTTC.

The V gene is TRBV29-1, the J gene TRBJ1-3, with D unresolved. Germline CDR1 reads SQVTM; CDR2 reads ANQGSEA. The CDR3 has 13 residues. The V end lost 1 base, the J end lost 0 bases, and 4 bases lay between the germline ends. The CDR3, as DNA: TGCAGCGTTGAAGGGGACTCTGGAAACACCATATATTTT. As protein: CSVEGDSGNTIYF.

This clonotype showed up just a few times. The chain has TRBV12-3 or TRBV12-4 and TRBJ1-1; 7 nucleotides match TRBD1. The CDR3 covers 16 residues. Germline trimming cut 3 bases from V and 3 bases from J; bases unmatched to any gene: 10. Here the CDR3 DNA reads TGTGCCAGCAGTTTTGATGAGGGGGCCCTGCACACTGAAGCTTTCTTT. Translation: CASSFDEGALHTEAFF.

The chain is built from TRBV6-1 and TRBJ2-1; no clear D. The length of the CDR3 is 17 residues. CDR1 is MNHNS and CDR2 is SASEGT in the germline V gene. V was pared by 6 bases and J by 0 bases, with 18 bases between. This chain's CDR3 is CASRSYGVLSSYNEQFF. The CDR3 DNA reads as TGTGCCAGCAGGTCCTATGGGGTCCTCAGCTCCTACAATGAGCAGTTCTTC.

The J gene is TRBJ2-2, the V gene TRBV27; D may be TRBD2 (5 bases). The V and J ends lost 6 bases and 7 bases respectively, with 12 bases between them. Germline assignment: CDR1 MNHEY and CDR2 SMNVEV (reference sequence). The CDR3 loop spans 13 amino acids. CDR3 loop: CASRLGVIGELFF. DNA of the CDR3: TGTGCCAGCAGACTAGGCGTTATCGGGGAGCTGTTTTTT.

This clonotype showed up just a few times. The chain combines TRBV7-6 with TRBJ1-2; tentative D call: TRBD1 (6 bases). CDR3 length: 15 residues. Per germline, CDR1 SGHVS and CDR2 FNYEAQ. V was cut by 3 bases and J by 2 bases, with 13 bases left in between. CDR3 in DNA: TGTGCCAGCAGCTTTGGACATACAGGGAACTATGGCTACACCTTC. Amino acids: CASSFGHTGNYGYTF.

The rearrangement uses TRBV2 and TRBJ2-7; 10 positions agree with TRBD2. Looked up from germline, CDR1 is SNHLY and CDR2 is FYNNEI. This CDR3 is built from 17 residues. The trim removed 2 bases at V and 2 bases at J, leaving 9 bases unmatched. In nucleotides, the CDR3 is TGTGCCAGCAGTGAACTCCATCTAGCGGGAGCTACCTACGAGCAGTACTTC. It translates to CASSELHLAGATYEQYF. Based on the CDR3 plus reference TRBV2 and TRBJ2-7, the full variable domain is EPEVTQTPSHQVTQMGQEVILRCVPISNHLYFYWYRQILGQKVEFLVSFYNNEISEKSEIFDDQFSVERPDGSNFTLKIRSTKLEDSAMYFCASSELHLAGATYEQYFGPGTRLTVT.

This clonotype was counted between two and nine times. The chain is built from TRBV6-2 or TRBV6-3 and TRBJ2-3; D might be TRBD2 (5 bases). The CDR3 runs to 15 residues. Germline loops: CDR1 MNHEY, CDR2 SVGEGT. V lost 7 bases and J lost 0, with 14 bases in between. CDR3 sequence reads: CASTSGASSTDTQYF. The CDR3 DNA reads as TGTGCCAGCACCAGCGGAGCCTCTAGCACAGATACGCAGTATTTT.

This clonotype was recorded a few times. CDR3 sequence: CASSFSSHPMNTEAFF. The CDR3 nucleotides are TGCGCCAGCAGCTTTTCGAGCCACCCGATGAACACTGAAGCTTTCTTT. The V and J genes are TRBV5-1 and TRBJ1-1; D uncertain. The V end was cut by 2 bases, the J end by 0 bases, with 14 bases between. This CDR3 is built from 16 residues. CDR1 is SGHRS, CDR2 YFSETQ, per germline.

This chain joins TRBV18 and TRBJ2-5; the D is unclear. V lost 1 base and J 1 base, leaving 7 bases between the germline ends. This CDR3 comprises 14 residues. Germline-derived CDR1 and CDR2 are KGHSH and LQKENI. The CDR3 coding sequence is TGTGCCAGCTCACCACGGCAGACCCAAGAGACCCAGTACTTC. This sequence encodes CASSPRQTQETQYF.

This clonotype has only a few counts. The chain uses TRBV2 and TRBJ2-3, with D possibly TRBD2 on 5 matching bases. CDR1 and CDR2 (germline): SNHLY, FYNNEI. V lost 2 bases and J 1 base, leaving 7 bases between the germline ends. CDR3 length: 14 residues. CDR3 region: CASSEQAGTDTQYF. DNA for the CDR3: TGTGCCAGCAGTGAACAAGCGGGCACAGATACGCAGTATTTT.

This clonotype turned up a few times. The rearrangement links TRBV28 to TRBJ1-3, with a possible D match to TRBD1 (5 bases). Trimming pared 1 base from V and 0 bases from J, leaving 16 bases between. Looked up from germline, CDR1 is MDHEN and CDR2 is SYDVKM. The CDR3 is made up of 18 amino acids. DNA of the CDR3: TGTGCCAGCAGTTTATTTGAGACAGCTGCTGACTCTGGAAACACCATATATTTT. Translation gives CASSLFETAADSGNTIYF. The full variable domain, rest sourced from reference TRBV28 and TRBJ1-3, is DVKVTQSSRYLVKRTGEKVFLECVQDMDHENMFWYRQDPGLGLRLIYFSYDVKMKEKGDIPEGYSVSREKKERFSLILESASTNQTSMYLCASSLFETAADSGNTIYFGEGSWLTVV.

DNA for the CDR3: TGCAGCGTTGAGGGCGACGAGCAGTACTTC. Translating gives CSVEGDEQYF. The chain uses TRBV29-1 and TRBJ2-7; no clear D. The CDR3 length is 10 residues. Germline values: CDR1 SQVTM, CDR2 ANQGSEA. The V gene lost 3 bases and the J gene lost 5 bases, with 5 bases spanning the gap.

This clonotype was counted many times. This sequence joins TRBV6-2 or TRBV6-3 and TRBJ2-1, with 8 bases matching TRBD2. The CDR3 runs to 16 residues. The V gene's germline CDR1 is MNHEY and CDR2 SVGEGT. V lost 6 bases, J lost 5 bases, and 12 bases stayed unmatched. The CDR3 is CASRLLAEGLHNEQFF. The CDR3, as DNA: TGTGCCAGCAGATTACTAGCGGAGGGGCTTCACAATGAGCAGTTCTTC.

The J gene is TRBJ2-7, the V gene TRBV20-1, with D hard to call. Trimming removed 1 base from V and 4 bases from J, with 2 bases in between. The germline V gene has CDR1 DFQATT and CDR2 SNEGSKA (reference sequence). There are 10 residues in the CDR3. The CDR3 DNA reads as TGCAGTGCTAGAGTGTACGAGCAGTACTTC. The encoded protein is CSARVYEQYF.

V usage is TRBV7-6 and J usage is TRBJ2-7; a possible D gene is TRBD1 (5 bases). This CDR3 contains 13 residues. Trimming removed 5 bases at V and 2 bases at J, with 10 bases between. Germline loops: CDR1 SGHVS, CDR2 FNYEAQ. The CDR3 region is CASSLGHTYEQYF. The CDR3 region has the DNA TGTGCCAGCAGCCTAGGACACACCTACGAGCAGTACTTC.

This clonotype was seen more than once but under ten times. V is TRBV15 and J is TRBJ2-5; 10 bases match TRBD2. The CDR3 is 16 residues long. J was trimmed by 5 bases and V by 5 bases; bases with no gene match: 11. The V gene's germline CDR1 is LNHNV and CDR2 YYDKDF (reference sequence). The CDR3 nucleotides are TGTGCCACCAGCGACGGTGAGCGGGGGGGCCTGGAGACCCAGTACTTC. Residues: CATSDGERGGLETQYF.

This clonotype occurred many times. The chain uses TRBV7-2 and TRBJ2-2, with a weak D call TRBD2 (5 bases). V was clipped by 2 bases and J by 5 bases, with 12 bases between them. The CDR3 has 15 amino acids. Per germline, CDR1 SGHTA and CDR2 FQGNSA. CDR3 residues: CASSLLPDWTGELFF. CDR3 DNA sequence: TGTGCCAGCAGCTTACTCCCGGACTGGACCGGGGAGCTGTTTTTT.

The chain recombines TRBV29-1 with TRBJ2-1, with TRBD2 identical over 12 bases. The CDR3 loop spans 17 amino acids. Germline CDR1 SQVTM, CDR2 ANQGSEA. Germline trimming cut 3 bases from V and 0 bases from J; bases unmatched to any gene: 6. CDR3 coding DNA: TGCAGCGTTGACCGGACTAGCGGGGACTCCTCCTACAATGAGCAGTTCTTC. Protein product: CSVDRTSGDSSYNEQFF.

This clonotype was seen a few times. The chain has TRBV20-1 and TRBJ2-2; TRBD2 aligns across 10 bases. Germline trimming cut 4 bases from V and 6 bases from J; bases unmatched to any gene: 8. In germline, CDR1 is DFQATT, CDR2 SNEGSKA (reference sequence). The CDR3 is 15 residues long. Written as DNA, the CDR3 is TGCAGTGCTACTGATAGCGGGAGGTCGGCCGGGGAGCTGTTTTTT. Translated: CSATDSGRSAGELFF.

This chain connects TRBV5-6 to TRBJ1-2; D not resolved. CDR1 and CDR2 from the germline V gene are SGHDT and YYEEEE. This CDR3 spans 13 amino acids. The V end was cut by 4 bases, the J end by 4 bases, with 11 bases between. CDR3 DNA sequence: TGTGCCAGCAGCCAATCAGTTATCTATGGCTACACCTTC. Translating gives CASSQSVIYGYTF.

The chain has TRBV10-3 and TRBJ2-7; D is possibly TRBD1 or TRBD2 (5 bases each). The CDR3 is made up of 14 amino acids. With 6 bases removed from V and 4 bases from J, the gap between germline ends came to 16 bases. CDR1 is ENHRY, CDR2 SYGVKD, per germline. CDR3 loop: CAIRGVGTDYEQYF. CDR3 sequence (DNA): TGTGCCATCAGGGGGGTTGGGACGGATTACGAGCAGTACTTC.